This T cell receptor beta chain was recovered during a study of metastatic and nonmetastatic thyroid tumors. This clone has at least ten counts. All patients reached thyroid surgery having received no treatment beforehand. Through MiXCR, TCRdb re-clonotyped the PCR reads. The repertoire includes roughly 64,000 clones, just over 4% of them detected once, and 20% to 25% sits in the top ten. The CDR3 spans 17 residues. V shed 6 bases, J shed 4 bases, and the junction held 10 bases outside the gene matches. The germline gives CDR1 SGHNT, CDR2 YENEEA. This sequence joins TRBV11-3 and TRBJ2-7; 15 bases align to TRBD2. The sample taken for sequencing was blood. The sequence was collected from a female donor with papillary thyroid cancer or a benign thyroid nodule (not recorded which). Some clones in this sample may be carry-over from other donors' samples. The CDR3: CASRSSSGTSGGYEQYF. The CDR3 DNA reads as TGTGCCAGCAGGTCTTCCTCCGGGACTAGCGGGGGGTACGAGCAGTACTTC.